These 25 T cell receptor beta chains were sequenced from one sample in a study of technical replicates of blood from a few donors. Sequencing used immunoSEQ multiplex PCR; TCRdb keeps in-frame clones, though not all of them. The sample records about 56,000 clones, 90% to 95% being singletons. Sequencing input: PBMCs. The receptors come from a human donor in good health. Some clones in this sample may be carry-over from other donors' samples.

The V call is TRBV27, the J call TRBJ2-5, with D possibly matching TRBD2 (6 bases). The germline V gene encodes CDR1 MNHEY and CDR2 SMNVEV (reference sequence). V lost 11 bases, J lost 1 base, and 11 bases lay in between. The CDR3 is 12 residues long. The CDR3 region has the DNA TGTGCCGGCCGGGGACTCCAAGAGACCCAGTACTTC. Translated: CAGRGLQETQYF.

This clone was counted once. This chain connects TRBV11-2 to TRBJ2-1; 11 nucleotides match TRBD1. The germline V gene has CDR1 SGHAT and CDR2 FQNNGV. Losses at the gene ends were 2 bases for V and 0 bases for J; bases not matched to a gene: 9. The CDR3 contains 19 residues. This chain's CDR3 is CASSLTGQGVIASYNEQFF. The CDR3 region has the DNA TGTGCCAGCAGCTTAACGGGACAGGGGGTGATAGCCTCCTACAATGAGCAGTTCTTC.

This chain uses TRBV9 with TRBJ2-1; the match to TRBD2 covers 13 bases. V dropped 6 bases and J dropped 8; count of bases not matched to a gene: 5. The germline gives CDR1 SGDLS, CDR2 YYNGEE. This CDR3 contains 14 residues. Here the CDR3 DNA reads TGTGCCAGCACCCGGACTAGCGGGAGCTATGAGCAGTTCTTC. Translated: CASTRTSGSYEQFF.

The rearrangement joins TRBV4-3 to TRBJ2-1; 10 bases fit TRBD2. The CDR3 is 16 residues long. CDR1 LGHNA and CDR2 YSLEER come from the germline V gene. Trimming at V came to 0 bases and at J to 4 bases, leaving 3 bases not matched to a gene. CDR3 DNA sequence: TGCGCCAGCAGCCAAGATGGGACTAGCGCATACAATGAGCAGTTCTTC. Amino acids: CASSQDGTSAYNEQFF.

The chain combines TRBV4-2 with TRBJ1-6, with D tentatively TRBD1 (5 bases). The CDR3 is made up of 15 amino acids. Looked up from germline, CDR1 is LGHNA and CDR2 is YNFKEQ. Trimming cost V 1 base and J 14 bases, with 18 bases left between them. CDR3 residues: CASSQVDSGRSALHF. The DNA of the CDR3 is TGTGCCAGCAGCCAAGTAGACAGTGGGCGCTCGGCCCTCCACTTT.

J is TRBJ2-3 and V is TRBV7-9; the match to TRBD1 covers 8 bases. V lost 4 bases and J lost 6; bases outside the gene matches: 6. The CDR3 consists of 14 residues. Per the germline V gene, CDR1 is SEHNR and CDR2 is FQNEAQ (reference sequence). CDR3 region: CASSSDRVSDTQYF. The CDR3 coding sequence is TGTGCCAGCAGCTCGGACAGGGTATCGGATACGCAGTATTTT.

V is TRBV7-2 and J is TRBJ1-2, with D maybe TRBD1 (5 bases). Trimming removed 5 bases from V and 4 bases from J, with 17 bases in between. The CDR3 covers 15 residues. Germline lookup yields CDR1 SGHTA and CDR2 FQGNSA. The CDR3 DNA reads as TGTGCCAGCAGCCCCCTAGTGACAGCAGGCTATGGCTACACCTTC. This gives the protein CASSPLVTAGYGYTF.

The CDR3 coding sequence is TGCGCCAGCAGTCCTCCGGGAGGGCGCGATGAGCAGTTCTTC. This encodes CASSPPGGRDEQFF. The chain carries TRBV5-1 and TRBJ2-1; 8 nucleotides line up with TRBD2. Germline CDR1 SGHRS, CDR2 YFSETQ. V was pared by 5 bases and J by 8 bases, with 9 bases of the junction left unmatched. The CDR3 consists of 14 residues.

The chain recombines TRBV18 with TRBJ1-5; tentatively, D is TRBD1 (5 bases). Trimming shortened V by 1 base and J by 9 bases, and 16 bases separated the two germline ends. The CDR3 totals 15 residues. CDR1 KGHSH and CDR2 LQKENI come from the germline V gene. The CDR3 bases are TGTGCCAGCTCACCACAGGAGGGCTTGGGGGGGCCCCAGCATTTT. This translates into CASSPQEGLGGPQHF.

The sample holds one count of this clone. This sequence joins TRBV6-4 and TRBJ1-2; no reliable D call. V shed 5 bases and J shed 0 bases, with 13 bases lying between them. This CDR3 comprises 15 residues. CDR1 MRHNA and CDR2 SNTAGT come from the germline V gene. The CDR3 protein is CASSPGGSTNYGYTF. CDR3 nucleotide sequence: TGTGCCAGCAGTCCTGGAGGGAGTACTAACTATGGCTACACCTTC.

This chain links TRBV6-6 with TRBJ1-2; D is unclear. The CDR3 length is 13 residues. Trimming removed 5 bases at V and 0 bases at J, with 7 bases between. The germline gives CDR1 MNHNY, CDR2 SVGAGI (reference sequence). The CDR3 reads CASSLTANYGYTF. CDR3 coding DNA: TGTGCCAGCAGTCTCACAGCTAACTATGGCTACACCTTC.

CDR3 bases: TGTGCCAGCAGCTTACAGGGCCGTAACATTCAGTACTTC. This translates into CASSLQGRNIQYF. The chain recombines TRBV7-9 with TRBJ2-4, with a possible D match to TRBD1 (5 bases). The CDR3 contains 13 residues. V was clipped by 2 bases and J by 7 bases, with 9 bases between them. The V gene's germline CDR1 is SEHNR and CDR2 FQNEAQ (reference sequence).

The chain uses TRBV4-3 and TRBJ2-1; 7 positions match TRBD2. CDR1 and CDR2 from the germline V gene are LGHNA and YSLEER. The CDR3 length is 17 residues. The V and J ends lost 2 bases and 6 bases, in that order; junction bases with no gene match: 13. Here the CDR3 DNA reads TGCGCCAGCAGCCAAAGAGCGGGGTACTTCTCGGTCAATGAGCAGTTCTTC. The encoded protein is CASSQRAGYFSVNEQFF.

The V gene is TRBV7-9, the J gene TRBJ2-3, with 8 bases fitting TRBD2. The V gene end was trimmed by 7 bases and the J gene end by 4 bases; junction bases not matched to a gene: 10. CDR1 is SEHNR, CDR2 FQNEAQ, per germline (reference sequence). The CDR3 runs 15 residues. CDR3 residues: CASNFGGRLSDTQYF. The CDR3 DNA sequence: TGTGCCAGCAACTTTGGCGGGAGGCTCTCAGATACGCAGTATTTT.

This chain connects TRBV2 to TRBJ1-1; 7 bases line up with TRBD1. In germline, CDR1 is SNHLY, CDR2 FYNNEI. The CDR3 is 13 amino acids. V was clipped by 7 bases and J by 2 bases; unmatched bases: 4. The CDR3 sequence: CASTRDSNTEAFF. CDR3 nucleotide sequence: TGTGCCAGCACCCGGGACAGCAACACTGAAGCTTTCTTT.

This clone came up once. The V and J genes are TRBV19 and TRBJ2-6; possibly TRBD2 for D (5 bases). CDR1 is LNHDA, CDR2 SQIVND, per germline (reference sequence). The ends were cut back, 8 bases at V and 0 bases at J, with 17 bases in the middle. CDR3 size: 17 residues. The CDR3 DNA follows: TGTGCCAGTGAAGACAACGGGATCTCCTCTGGGGCCAACGTCCTGACTTTC. Protein sequence: CASEDNGISSGANVLTF.

The rearrangement joins TRBV5-4 to TRBJ1-1, with 8 bases identical to TRBD1. V lost 4 bases, J lost 0 bases, and 11 bases stayed unmatched. This CDR3 has 17 amino acids. Germline values: CDR1 SGHNT, CDR2 YYREEE (reference sequence). In DNA form, the CDR3 reads TGTGCCAGCAGCCCTATACCAGGACAGGGAATGAACACTGAAGCTTTCTTT. The encoded protein is CASSPIPGQGMNTEAFF.

The V call is TRBV11-3, the J call TRBJ2-7; D unresolved. The CDR3 runs 13 residues. CDR1 is SGHNT and CDR2 is YENEEA in the germline V gene. V was pared by 5 bases and J by 2 bases, with 10 bases between. CDR3 nucleotides: TGTGCCAGCAGCCCTAGGAGAACCTACGAGCAGTACTTC. Its protein product is CASSPRRTYEQYF.

This CDR3 is CARPGTRDRAAGEQYF. The DNA for the CDR3 is TGTGCCCGCCCGGGGACACGCGATAGGGCAGCTGGCGAGCAGTACTTC. This chain connects TRBV6-4 to TRBJ2-7; possible D gene TRBD1, 6 bases. Germline V CDR1 and CDR2: MRHNA, SNTAGT. Between the trimmed V and J ends, which lost 11 bases and 6 bases, there was a span of 29 bases. CDR3 length equals 16 residues.

The chain couples TRBV2 to TRBJ2-4, with TRBD1 identical over 9 bases. This CDR3 region has 14 residues. The V and J ends lost 6 bases and 6 bases, in that order; junction bases with no gene match: 6. The germline V gene encodes CDR1 SNHLY and CDR2 FYNNEI. The CDR3 reads CASSDNRGRNIQYF. The CDR3 region has the DNA TGTGCCAGCAGCGACAACAGGGGGCGAAACATTCAGTACTTC.

This chain joins TRBV19 and TRBJ2-2, with 9 bases fitting TRBD1. There are 17 residues in the CDR3. The germline V gene encodes CDR1 LNHDA and CDR2 SQIVND (reference sequence). J gave up 4 bases and V 4 bases, and 10 bases lay outside the gene matches. CDR3 protein: CASSTGRGQGGTGELFF. The CDR3, as DNA: TGTGCCAGTAGTACAGGGAGGGGACAGGGAGGCACCGGGGAGCTGTTTTTT.

The gene calls are TRBV6-1 and TRBJ2-3; maybe TRBD2 (6 bases). Germline-derived CDR1 and CDR2 are MNHNS and SASEGT. The V gene lost 5 bases and the J gene lost 6 bases, with 15 bases spanning the gap. The CDR3 runs to 14 residues. CDR3 loop: CASSTQDGGDTQYF. The CDR3 region has the DNA TGTGCCAGCAGTACACAAGACGGAGGGGATACGCAGTATTTT.

J is TRBJ2-3 and V is TRBV6-6; tentatively, D is TRBD2 (7 bases). Looked up from germline, CDR1 is MNHNY and CDR2 is SVGAGI (reference sequence). Trimming stripped 6 bases from V and 3 bases from J, with 13 bases between. The CDR3 totals 14 residues. This chain's CDR3 is CASSARGGTDTQYF. CDR3 nucleotides: TGTGCCAGCAGCGCAAGGGGGGGGACAGATACGCAGTATTTT.

The chain carries TRBV5-4 and TRBJ1-6, with 8 bases fitting TRBD1. CDR3 size: 14 residues. The germline V gene encodes CDR1 SGHNT and CDR2 YYREEE (reference sequence). The V and J ends lost 4 bases and 6 bases, in that order; junction bases with no gene match: 3. CDR3 residues: CASSPQGANSPLHF. As DNA, the CDR3 is TGTGCCAGCAGCCCGCAGGGGGCTAATTCACCCCTCCACTTT.

The genes are TRBV2 and TRBJ1-1, with 7 bases matching TRBD1. The CDR3 loop spans 12 amino acids. V dropped 6 bases and J dropped 3; count of bases not matched to a gene: 1. CDR1 and CDR2 (germline): SNHLY, FYNNEI. The CDR3 coding sequence is TGTGCCAGCAGAGACAGGGACACTGAAGCTTTCTTT. This encodes CASRDRDTEAFF.